This TCR beta chain was sequenced during a study of beta chain features in type 1 diabetes. Study results and caveats: Sequencing used cDNA, and cells with high TCR expression could therefore be over-represented. Within patients, naive, central memory and Treg TCRB repertoires seemed more similar than within healthy donors. Reduced insertions and increased deletions marked VDJ junctions in type 1 diabetes patients.

Turning to this clone: Its antigen is not identified.

Each population that was sorted was more than 95% pure. The CDR3 spans 16 residues. Losses at the gene ends were 4 bases for V and 4 bases for J; bases not matched to a gene: 10. Germline values: CDR1 SGHTA, CDR2 FQGNSA. The study reverse transcribed the entire isolated RNA, so it sequenced expressed TCRB transcripts. Assay used: immunoSEQ multiplex PCR; TCRdb lists only in-frame clones, some missing. The table includes roughly 310,000 clones, 8% to 13% detected once. The TCR sequence derives from a woman in her thirties in good health. Sequenced sample: naive CD4+ T cells from blood. This chain connects TRBV7-2 to TRBJ2-7; 10 bases fit TRBD1. CDR3: CASSYKTGTGEYEQYF. As DNA, the CDR3 is TGTGCCAGCAGCTACAAAACCGGGACAGGGGAGTACGAGCAGTACTTC. Filled out from reference TRBV7-2 and TRBJ2-7, the complete variable domain reads GAGVSQSPSNKVTEKGKDVELRCDPISGHTALYWYRQSLGQGLEFLIYFQGNSAPDKSGLPSDRFSAERTGGSVSTLTIQRTQQEDSAVYLCASSYKTGTGEYEQYFGPGTRLTVT.